The clone carrying this T cell receptor (beta chain) was counted at least ten times. Samples came from axillary lymph nodes draining the breast cancer. The entry originates in a study of breast tumors, draining lymph nodes, adjacent tissues. TCRdb reanalysed the multiplex PCR reads using MiXCR and keeps one entry per CDR3 protein. The profile shows some 170,000 distinct CDR3 sequences, around a third of them singletons. Sequencing used axillary lymph node tissue. The TCR was taken from a female donor with breast cancer. Some clones in this sample may be carry-over from other donors' samples.

The CDR3 DNA reads as TGTGCCAGCTCCCCCGACACTAGCGGCCGCGAGCAGTACTTC. This translates into CASSPDTSGREQYF. This chain connects TRBV18 to TRBJ2-7; 8 positions match TRBD2. The V and J ends lost 6 bases and 6 bases, in that order; junction bases with no gene match: 10. The length of the CDR3 is 14 residues. Germline V gene lookup returns CDR1 KGHSH and CDR2 LQKENI.